These 29 T cell receptor beta chains were sequenced from one sample in a study of cytotoxic CD8 clonotypes in ibrutinib-treated CLL. Assay: immunoSEQ multiplex PCR; the TCRdb copy retains only in-frame clones and omits some. The table lists 43,000 or so clones, 50% to 80% of them singletons. The input for sequencing was PBMCs, taken after 24 months of ibrutinib treatment. All receptors come from a human donor with chronic lymphocytic leukemia.

J is TRBJ2-7 and V is TRBV4-2; 12 nucleotides match TRBD1. Per the germline V gene, CDR1 is LGHNA and CDR2 is YNFKEQ. V lost 3 bases, J lost 6 bases, and 9 bases stayed unmatched. The CDR3 consists of 16 residues. CDR3 in amino acids: CASSHGSGTGGSEQYF. The DNA for the CDR3 is TGTGCCAGCAGCCACGGGAGCGGGACAGGGGGCTCCGAGCAGTACTTC.

The J gene is TRBJ1-4, the V gene TRBV25-1; D might be TRBD1 (5 bases). Germline V CDR1 and CDR2: MGHDK, SYGVNS. CDR3 size: 13 residues. Deletions cut 2 bases from V and 10 bases from J, with 11 bases between. CDR3 in amino acids: CASSEAGSGKLFF. In nucleotides, the CDR3 is TGTGCCAGCAGTGAAGCAGGGTCAGGAAAACTGTTTTTT.

The V and J genes are TRBV7-9 and TRBJ2-3; TRBD1 matches at 7 bases. Per germline, CDR1 SEHNR and CDR2 FQNEAQ (reference sequence). There are 15 residues in the CDR3. The J segment lost 2 bases and the V segment lost 6 bases, leaving 8 bases of the junction unmatched. The CDR3 sequence: CASSQDRALTDTQYF. The CDR3 region has the DNA TGTGCCAGCAGTCAAGACAGGGCCCTCACAGATACGCAGTATTTT.

The rearrangement uses TRBV18 and TRBJ2-7, with D perhaps matching TRBD2 (6 bases). The CDR3 runs 16 residues. CDR1 is KGHSH and CDR2 is LQKENI in the germline V gene. The ends were cut back, 0 bases at V and 3 bases at J, with 15 bases in the middle. The CDR3 protein is CASSPPSLAGGYEQYF. CDR3 coding DNA: TGTGCCAGCTCACCACCGTCCCTAGCCGGGGGCTACGAGCAGTACTTC.

The chain links TRBV5-4 to TRBJ2-5, with D unresolved. The CDR3 sequence is 14 residues long. Germline CDR1 is SGHNT and CDR2 is YYREEE (reference sequence). Between the trimmed V and J ends, which lost 0 bases and 4 bases, there was a span of 10 bases. CDR3 protein: CASSLGSVGETQYF. The CDR3 DNA follows: TGTGCCAGCAGCTTGGGGTCGGTTGGAGAGACCCAGTACTTC.

This clone was seen repeatedly, ten times or more. The chain combines TRBV4-2 with TRBJ2-2; a weak D match, TRBD1 (6 bases). The CDR3 is made up of 15 amino acids. Trimming shortened V by 4 bases and J by 1 base, and 10 bases separated the two germline ends. The germline gives CDR1 LGHNA, CDR2 YNFKEQ. The CDR3 sequence: CASSPGTQNTGELFF. For the CDR3, the DNA is TGTGCCAGCAGCCCCGGGACACAGAACACCGGGGAGCTGTTTTTT.

The chain couples TRBV15 to TRBJ2-1; no firm D call. Per the germline V gene, CDR1 is LNHNV and CDR2 is YYDKDF (reference sequence). The CDR3 spans 17 residues. V was clipped by 0 bases and J by 5 bases, with 17 bases between them. CDR3 sequence: CATSRDVPSIRNNEQFF. CDR3 bases: TGTGCCACCAGCAGAGATGTACCTAGTATCCGGAACAATGAGCAGTTCTTC.

This clone occurred many times. V gene TRBV4-1 combines with J gene TRBJ2-1, with 9 bases matching TRBD2. This CDR3 contains 17 residues. V trimming: 0 bases; J trimming: 5 bases; junction bases outside the gene matches: 8. The V gene's germline CDR1 is MGHRA and CDR2 YSYEKL. The CDR3 loop is CASSQEGGLARDNEQFF. The CDR3 nucleotides read TGCGCCAGCAGCCAAGAAGGGGGACTAGCAAGGGACAATGAGCAGTTCTTC.

This clone appeared a few times. The genes are TRBV9 and TRBJ2-1, with 11 bases matching TRBD2. Losses at the gene ends were 0 bases for V and 15 bases for J; bases not matched to a gene: 8. The CDR3 contains 14 residues. Per the germline V gene, CDR1 is SGDLS and CDR2 is YYNGEE. The CDR3 sequence: CASSVVASGGTVFF. CDR3 nucleotides: TGTGCCAGCAGCGTAGTTGCTAGCGGGGGGACTGTGTTCTTC.

This clone was found a few times. The chain carries TRBV10-3 and TRBJ2-7, with TRBD1 identical over 9 bases. The CDR3 extends over 14 amino acids. V shed 5 bases and J 6 bases; nucleotides not matched to a gene: 8. The germline CDR1 and CDR2 sequences are ENHRY and SYGVKD. The CDR3 here is CAISRRDRAGEQYF. The CDR3 DNA sequence: TGTGCCATCAGTAGACGGGACAGGGCCGGCGAGCAGTACTTC.

The gene calls are TRBV5-1 and TRBJ2-1, with a possible D match to TRBD2 (6 bases). Deletions cut 4 bases from V and 0 bases from J, with 11 bases between. This CDR3 is 15 amino acids long. Germline-derived CDR1 and CDR2 are SGHRS and YFSETQ. The CDR3 nucleotides read TGCGCCAGCAGCCGACTAGTGCCCTCCTACAATGAGCAGTTCTTC. Amino acid sequence: CASSRLVPSYNEQFF.

The chain uses TRBV5-1 and TRBJ1-4; D perhaps matches TRBD1 (6 bases). Germline V gives CDR1 SGHRS, CDR2 YFSETQ. The CDR3 has 14 residues. The V end lost 2 bases, the J end lost 8 bases, and 13 bases lay between the germline ends. The CDR3 sequence: CASSLGGNMEKLFF. The CDR3 region has the DNA TGCGCCAGCAGCTTAGGGGGGAATATGGAAAAACTGTTTTTT.

The chain employs TRBV27 and TRBJ2-2; D is possibly TRBD1 (5 bases). CDR3 size: 17 residues. Trimming took 11 bases from V and 0 from J, leaving 22 bases between them. Germline assignment: CDR1 MNHEY and CDR2 SMNVEV (reference sequence). CDR3 region: CAPLGAATDSNTGELFF. In DNA, the CDR3 is TGTGCCCCGCTAGGGGCCGCGACGGATTCGAACACCGGGGAGCTGTTTTTT.

The genes are TRBV6-5 and TRBJ2-7, with TRBD1 matching 8 bases. V was pared by 1 base and J by 4 bases, with 3 bases of the junction left unmatched. Per germline, CDR1 MNHEY and CDR2 SVGAGI. The CDR3 has 14 amino acids. The CDR3 protein is CASSYFQGAYEQYF. For the CDR3, the DNA is TGTGCCAGCAGTTACTTCCAGGGGGCGTACGAGCAGTACTTC.

This clone was seen only a few times. J is TRBJ2-1 and V is TRBV11-3; possibly TRBD2 for D (6 bases). The V gene lost 9 bases and the J gene lost 0 bases, with 18 bases spanning the gap. Looked up from germline, CDR1 is SGHNT and CDR2 is YENEEA. The CDR3 is 16 amino acids. The CDR3, as DNA: TGTGCCAGACCCGGGCTAGCGACCAGCTCCTACAATGAGCAGTTCTTC. Its translation is CARPGLATSSYNEQFF. Looking up the rest from reference TRBV11-3 and TRBJ2-1 gives the full variable domain: EAGVVQSPRYKIIEKKQPVAFWCNPISGHNTLYWYLQNLGQGPELLIRYENEEAVDDSQLPKDRFSAERLKGVDSTLKIQPAELGDSAVYLCARPGLATSSYNEQFFGPGTRLTVL.

The chain recombines TRBV19 with TRBJ1-5; possibly TRBD1 for D (6 bases). The ends were cut back, 3 bases at V and 2 bases at J, with 8 bases in the middle. CDR3 length: 14 amino acids. Germline-derived CDR1 and CDR2 are LNHDA and SQIVND (reference sequence). CDR3 sequence (DNA): TGTGCCAGTAGTATCCGGACAGGCAATCAGCCCCAGCATTTT. It encodes CASSIRTGNQPQHF.

The sample holds a few counts of this clone. The chain recombines TRBV28 with TRBJ2-2; no clear D gene. Germline loops: CDR1 MDHEN, CDR2 SYDVKM. This CDR3 spans 13 amino acids. The germline V and J ends were trimmed by 6 bases and 5 bases, with 10 bases remaining between them. The CDR3, as DNA: TGTGCCAGCAGGCCCTGGTTGACCGGGGAGCTGTTTTTT. Translated, it gives CASRPWLTGELFF. The variable domain in full, with the rest retrieved from reference TRBV28 and TRBJ2-2, is DVKVTQSSRYLVKRTGEKVFLECVQDMDHENMFWYRQDPGLGLRLIYFSYDVKMKEKGDIPEGYSVSREKKERFSLILESASTNQTSMYLCASRPWLTGELFFGEGSRLTVL.

CDR3 bases: TGTGCCAGCAGCCGTCCGGGGGGTGGATTCGGGGAGCTGTTTTTT. It codes for CASSRPGGGFGELFF. This sequence joins TRBV9 and TRBJ2-2, with TRBD2 matching over 7 bases. Trimming cost V 4 bases and J 7 bases; bases outside gene matches: 10. This CDR3 has 15 residues. CDR1 and CDR2 (germline): SGDLS, YYNGEE. Drawing the rest from reference TRBV9 and TRBJ2-2, the complete variable domain is DSGVTQTPKHLITATGQRVTLRCSPRSGDLSVYWYQQSLDQGLQFLIQYYNGEERAKGNILERFSAQQFPDLHSELNLSSLELGDSALYFCASSRPGGGFGELFFGEGSRLTVL.

The V call is TRBV6-5, the J call TRBJ1-6; D call uncertain. V lost 2 bases, J lost 10 bases, and 6 bases lay in between. Germline assignment: CDR1 MNHEY and CDR2 SVGAGI. There are 12 residues in the CDR3. The CDR3 coding sequence is TGTGCCAGCAGTTACGGCCCGTCACCCCTCCACTTT. Translated: CASSYGPSPLHF.

The chain joins TRBV15 to TRBJ2-7; 8 nucleotides match TRBD1. The V segment lost 1 base and the J segment 3 bases; nucleotides outside the gene matches: 5. The CDR3 totals 15 residues. Looked up from germline, CDR1 is LNHNV and CDR2 is YYDKDF (reference sequence). CDR3: CATSRGTGPGYEQYF. The CDR3 DNA follows: TGTGCCACCAGCAGAGGGACAGGGCCAGGCTACGAGCAGTACTTC.

The chain uses TRBV6-1 and TRBJ2-5, with a tentative D call TRBD1 (5 bases). The V gene's germline CDR1 is MNHNS and CDR2 SASEGT. This CDR3 comprises 15 residues. Trimming left V 4 bases short and J 0 bases short, with 12 bases between. Here the CDR3 reads CASSVTAGYQETQYF. The CDR3 DNA reads as TGTGCCAGCAGTGTGACCGCAGGGTACCAAGAGACCCAGTACTTC.

This clone occurred once. This chain uses TRBV10-3 with TRBJ1-1; tentative D call: TRBD1 (6 bases). CDR3 length equals 11 residues. V was cut by 11 bases and J by 3 bases, with 10 bases left in between. Germline assignment: CDR1 ENHRY and CDR2 SYGVKD. CDR3 in DNA: TGTGCCGCGAGGGGGGACACTGAAGCTTTCTTT. It yields the protein CAARGDTEAFF.

The chain carries TRBV18 and TRBJ1-4; 7 bases map to TRBD1. CDR3 size: 15 residues. Per germline, CDR1 KGHSH and CDR2 LQKENI. The V and J ends lost 5 bases and 4 bases, in that order; junction bases with no gene match: 7. CDR3 DNA sequence: TGTGCCAGCTCAACCCGACAGGGACTTAATGAAAAACTGTTTTTT. It codes for CASSTRQGLNEKLFF. The whole variable domain, filled in from reference TRBV18 and TRBJ1-4, reads NAGVMQNPRHLVRRRGQEARLRCSPMKGHSHVYWYRQLPEEGLKFMVYLQKENIIDESGMPKERFSAEFPKEGPSILRIQQVVRGDSAAYFCASSTRQGLNEKLFFGSGTQLSVL.

This clone occurred a few times. The chain joins TRBV5-1 to TRBJ1-5; D possibly corresponds to TRBD1 (6 bases). Deletions cut 0 bases from V and 10 bases from J, with 11 bases between. CDR1 SGHRS and CDR2 YFSETQ come from the germline V gene. This CDR3 is 13 amino acids long. For the CDR3, the DNA is TGCGCCAGCAGCTTGGGACAGGCGACACCCCAGCATTTT. Residues: CASSLGQATPQHF.

CDR3 bases: TGTGCCAGCAGCTCCATTGTTGCGGGGTGGCCCTATAATTCACCCCTCCACTTT. Protein: CASSSIVAGWPYNSPLHF. The V call is TRBV7-2, the J call TRBJ1-6; D is ambiguous. Germline V gene lookup returns CDR1 SGHTA and CDR2 FQGNSA. The CDR3 loop spans 18 amino acids. V was pared by 4 bases and J by 2 bases, with 18 bases between.

The chain employs TRBV6-4 and TRBJ2-7; 11 nucleotides line up with TRBD2. V lost 0 bases and J lost 2; bases outside the gene matches: 0. Germline values: CDR1 MRHNA, CDR2 SNTAGT. The CDR3 is 15 residues long. CDR3 nucleotides: TGTGCCAGCAGTGACTCGACTAGCGGGACCTACGAGCAGTACTTC. It codes for CASSDSTSGTYEQYF.

The V call is TRBV10-3, the J call TRBJ2-5, with 13 bases that match TRBD2. The CDR3 runs to 17 residues. Germline V gives CDR1 ENHRY, CDR2 SYGVKD. V shed 0 bases, J shed 4 bases, and the junction held 5 bases outside the gene matches. The CDR3 sequence: CAISESWTSGRGETQYF. As DNA, the CDR3 is TGTGCCATCAGTGAGTCGTGGACTAGCGGGAGAGGAGAGACCCAGTACTTC.

A single count supports this clone. The rearrangement uses TRBV27 and TRBJ2-3; TRBD1 might be the D (6 bases). This CDR3 contains 14 residues. The germline CDR1 and CDR2 sequences are MNHEY and SMNVEV (reference sequence). Between the trimmed V and J ends, which lost 4 bases and 2 bases, there was a span of 10 bases. CDR3: CASSSQGHTDTQYF. The CDR3 region has the DNA TGTGCCAGCAGTTCACAGGGCCACACAGATACGCAGTATTTT.

This clone was seen a few times. J is TRBJ1-5 and V is TRBV10-3; no clear D gene. Deletions cut 8 bases from V and 6 bases from J, with 11 bases between. This CDR3 is 12 amino acids long. Germline-derived CDR1 and CDR2 are ENHRY and SYGVKD. CDR3 amino acids: CAISLSGQPQHF. As DNA, the CDR3 is TGTGCCATCTCTCTTTCGGGTCAGCCCCAGCATTTT.